Below, 11 T cell receptor beta chains from the same sample are listed, as sequenced in a study of control samples from healthy donors and cancer patients. The table came from immunoSEQ multiplex PCR; TCRdb's copy has only in-frame clones and leaves some out. This table holds just over 150,000 clones, about 93% found once. Sequenced: blood. All receptors come from a man over 45 in good health.

The V call is TRBV11-2, the J call TRBJ2-7; D may be TRBD1 or TRBD2 (6 bases each). The V gene lost 1 base and the J gene lost 5 bases, with 15 bases spanning the gap. Germline CDR1 SGHAT, CDR2 FQNNGV. The CDR3 has 15 residues. The CDR3 reads CASSLVGGRRNEQYF. DNA of the CDR3: TGTGCCAGCAGCTTAGTGGGGGGCCGAAGAAACGAGCAGTACTTC.

This clone was seen only once. The rearrangement uses TRBV6-5 and TRBJ2-5; no reliable D call. CDR3 length: 10 residues. V was trimmed by 8 bases and J by 3 bases, leaving 4 bases between them. Germline CDR1 MNHEY, CDR2 SVGAGI. CDR3 region: CASVEETQYF. The CDR3 DNA is TGTGCCAGCGTAGAAGAGACCCAGTACTTC.

This sequence joins TRBV11-2 and TRBJ2-1; no clear D gene. The V end was cut by 2 bases, the J end by 1 base, with 12 bases between. Per germline, CDR1 SGHAT and CDR2 FQNNGV. The CDR3 runs to 16 residues. The CDR3 nucleotides read TGTGCCAGCAGCTTAATGGGGTCCGGGTCCTACAATGAGCAGTTCTTC. Translating gives CASSLMGSGSYNEQFF.

The chain carries TRBV6-1 and TRBJ2-7, with no clear D. The germline V and J ends were trimmed by 3 bases and 6 bases, with 6 bases remaining between them. Looked up from germline, CDR1 is MNHNS and CDR2 is SASEGT. The CDR3 is 11 residues long. As DNA, the CDR3 is TGTGCCAGCAGTGATGCCGGCGAGCAGTACTTC. Protein product: CASSDAGEQYF.

The chain joins TRBV5-8 to TRBJ2-4; the D gene is possibly TRBD1 (5 bases). Germline lookup yields CDR1 SGHTS and CDR2 YDEGEE. V lost 5 bases and J lost 0, with 12 bases in between. The CDR3 is made up of 15 amino acids. The CDR3 DNA is TGTGCCAGCAGTTTCGACAGAATAGCCAAAAACATTCAGTACTTC. It yields the protein CASSFDRIAKNIQYF. Complete variable domain (other parts from reference TRBV5-8 and TRBJ2-4): EAGVTQSPTHLIKTRGQQATLRCSPISGHTSVYWYQQALGLGLQFLLWYDEGEERNRGNFPPRFSGRQFPNYSSELNVNALELEDSALYLCASSFDRIAKNIQYFGAGTRLSVL.

The chain carries TRBV6-2 or TRBV6-3 and TRBJ1-5; a weak D match, TRBD1 (5 bases). The germline V and J ends were trimmed by 2 bases and 3 bases, with 11 bases remaining between them. Germline V gives CDR1 MNHEY, CDR2 SVGEGT. The length of the CDR3 is 15 residues. The CDR3, as DNA: TGTGCCAGCAGTTACAGAGGGGCCCCCAATCAGCCCCAGCATTTT. Translation: CASSYRGAPNQPQHF.

The count of this clone is one. The V and J genes are TRBV3-1 (or the pseudogene TRBV3-2) and TRBJ1-4, with 11 bases lining up with TRBD1. The CDR3 is 16 residues long. V trimming: 3 bases; J trimming: 2 bases; junction bases outside the gene matches: 2. Germline CDR1 LGHDT, CDR2 YNNKEL (reference sequence). The CDR3 DNA follows: TGTGCCAGCAGCCACCGGACAGGGGGCACTAATGAAAAACTGTTTTTT. It yields the protein CASSHRTGGTNEKLFF.

This clone was counted a few times. J is TRBJ2-5 and V is TRBV24-1; TRBD1 matches at 9 bases. The CDR3 is 15 amino acids. The J segment lost 1 base and the V segment lost 6 bases, leaving 5 bases of the junction unmatched. Germline CDR1 is KGHDR and CDR2 is SFDVKD. This chain's CDR3 is CATSQRQGVQETQYF. CDR3 nucleotide sequence: TGTGCCACCAGTCAACGACAGGGGGTCCAAGAGACCCAGTACTTC.

The chain carries TRBV10-3 and TRBJ2-1; D may be TRBD2 (6 bases). V lost 5 bases and J lost 0, with 14 bases in between. CDR1 and CDR2 from the germline V gene are ENHRY and SYGVKD. The CDR3 has 16 amino acids. CDR3 in amino acids: CAISTSSASSYNEQFF. The CDR3 DNA sequence: TGTGCCATCAGTACCTCTAGCGCCAGCTCCTACAATGAGCAGTTCTTC.

This chain links TRBV4-2 with TRBJ2-1; TRBD2 aligns across 13 bases. Germline V gene lookup returns CDR1 LGHNA and CDR2 YNFKEQ. J lost 4 bases, V lost 0 bases, and 0 bases had no gene match. The CDR3 sequence is 16 residues long. This chain's CDR3 is CASSQELAGGYNEQFF. For the CDR3, the DNA is TGTGCCAGCAGCCAAGAACTAGCGGGAGGGTACAATGAGCAGTTCTTC.

This sequence joins TRBV5-1 and TRBJ2-7; 8 nucleotides align to TRBD1. The germline gives CDR1 SGHRS, CDR2 YFSETQ. The junction had 6 bases not matched to a gene; V was cut back by 3 bases and J by 4 bases. The CDR3 contains 14 residues. The CDR3 nucleotides read TGCGCCAGCAGCTCAACAGGGGGTGCGTACGAGCAGTACTTC. It translates to CASSSTGGAYEQYF.